Listed here are 19 T cell receptor beta chains from one sample, sequenced in a study of CD8+ T cells in alopecia areata. The authors extracted RNA and reverse transcribed it into cDNA as the sequencing template. Clones were read by immunoSEQ multiplex PCR, and TCRdb kept only the in-frame ones, dropping some. The sample consists of about 250,000 clones, 60% of them appearing once. Treatment in this sample: oral pan-JAK inhibitor, 5-10 mg twice daily. Sample: CD4+ T cells sorted from blood, taken around week 53, from a patient treated with tofacitinib. The receptors come from a human donor with alopecia areata.

The J gene is TRBJ1-1, the V gene TRBV5-6, with a tentative D call TRBD1 (6 bases). With 2 bases removed from V and 4 bases from J, the gap between germline ends came to 12 bases. The CDR3 loop spans 14 amino acids. Germline CDR1 reads SGHDT; CDR2 reads YYEEEE. CDR3 loop: CASSFWGRGTEAFF. CDR3 sequence (DNA): TGTGCCAGCAGCTTTTGGGGCAGGGGCACTGAAGCTTTCTTT.

In DNA, the CDR3 is TGTGCCAGCAGCCCGTACAGGGCCCCCCACGAGCAGTACTTC. It codes for CASSPYRAPHEQYF. The chain uses TRBV13 and TRBJ2-7, with a tentative D call TRBD1 (6 bases). CDR3 length equals 14 residues. Germline V gene sequence: CDR1 PRHDT, CDR2 FYEKMQ (reference sequence). V lost 5 bases and J lost 5, with 16 bases in between.

This rearrangement joins TRBV5-1 to TRBJ2-1; unclear D gene. Germline assignment: CDR1 SGHRS and CDR2 YFSETQ. The CDR3 runs 15 residues. V dropped 0 bases and J dropped 2 bases, with 9 bases sitting between them. The CDR3 loop is CASSLVGSPYNEQFF. The CDR3 region has the DNA TGCGCCAGCAGCTTGGTTGGTAGCCCCTACAATGAGCAGTTCTTC.

The chain joins TRBV30 to TRBJ2-7; no clear D gene. The V gene's germline CDR1 is GTSNPN and CDR2 SVGIG (reference sequence). This CDR3 is built from 13 residues. The ends were cut back, 0 bases at V and 7 bases at J, with 13 bases in the middle. The CDR3 DNA is TGTGCCTGGAGTGTAAACCGGTACTGGGAGCAGTACTTC. Translation: CAWSVNRYWEQYF.

The V and J genes are TRBV29-1 and TRBJ2-7; no reliable D call. From germline, CDR1 is SQVTM and CDR2 ANQGSEA. Trimming removed 4 bases at V and 0 bases at J, with 4 bases between. This CDR3 contains 11 residues. CDR3 nucleotides: TGCAGCGTTGGTAACTCCTACGAGCAGTACTTC. It yields the protein CSVGNSYEQYF.

This rearrangement joins TRBV30 to TRBJ2-7; D unclear. Germline V gene data show CDR1 as GTSNPN and CDR2 as SVGIG (reference sequence). The CDR3 is made up of 17 amino acids. V shed 1 base and J shed 2 bases, with 21 bases lying between them. In DNA form, the CDR3 reads TGTGCCTGGAGTGATTTAGGCTCGATCACTTCCCCCTACGAGCAGTACTTC. Amino acids: CAWSDLGSITSPYEQYF. Combining the CDR3 with reference TRBV30 and TRBJ2-7 gives the whole variable domain SQTIHQWPATLVQPVGSPLSLECTVEGTSNPNLYWYRQAAGRGLQLLFYSVGIGQISSEVPQNLSASRPQDRQFILSSKKLLLSDSGFYLCAWSDLGSITSPYEQYFGPGTRLTVT.

This sequence joins TRBV2 and TRBJ1-5; D not resolved. Per the germline V gene, CDR1 is SNHLY and CDR2 is FYNNEI. Trimming stripped 0 bases from V and 5 bases from J, with 11 bases between. The CDR3 has 15 residues. The CDR3 here is CASSEAAGRHQPQHF. The CDR3 nucleotides read TGTGCCAGCAGTGAAGCGGCGGGGAGGCATCAGCCCCAGCATTTT.

The chain employs TRBV25-1 and TRBJ1-4, with 7 bases that match TRBD1. The CDR3 has 16 amino acids. V shed 2 bases and J 8 bases; nucleotides not matched to a gene: 11. The germline V gene has CDR1 MGHDK and CDR2 SYGVNS. The CDR3 reads CASSEPGPGGGEKLFF. In nucleotides, the CDR3 is TGTGCCAGCAGTGAACCCGGGCCAGGGGGTGGCGAAAAACTGTTTTTT.

This clone has only a few counts. The rearrangement uses TRBV7-9 and TRBJ2-3; no clear D gene. V was trimmed by 1 base and J by 0 bases, leaving 14 bases between them. From germline, CDR1 is SEHNR and CDR2 FQNEAQ (reference sequence). The CDR3 totals 17 residues. CDR3 protein: CASSLGVLTDSTDTQYF. The CDR3 nucleotides are TGTGCCAGCAGCTTAGGCGTCTTGACGGATAGCACAGATACGCAGTATTTT.

Comments on this clone: The sample holds other DNA sequences that translate to the same CDR3. The gene calls are TRBV30 and TRBJ2-7; D uncertain. The CDR3 covers 11 residues. From germline, CDR1 is GTSNPN and CDR2 SVGIG (reference sequence). Between the trimmed V and J ends, which lost 0 bases and 4 bases, there was a span of 4 bases. The CDR3 bases are TGTGCCTGGAGTGTTTTATACGAGCAGTACTTC. This codes for CAWSVLYEQYF.

This sequence joins TRBV23-1 and TRBJ1-6, with a possible D match to TRBD1 (5 bases). TRBV23-1 is reported as an ORF; its role is uncertain. V was pared by 1 base and J by 6 bases, with 13 bases between. The CDR3 contains 16 residues. CDR3 residues: CASSQLVTGPNSPLHF. Here the CDR3 DNA reads TGCGCCAGCAGTCAATTGGTCACAGGACCTAATTCACCCCTCCACTTT.

This clone was detected only once. The sample has other DNA sequences that encode this CDR3 too. The gene calls are TRBV30 and TRBJ1-3; D unresolved. The V end lost 0 bases, the J end lost 0 bases, and 6 bases lay between the germline ends. CDR1 is GTSNPN, CDR2 SVGIG, per germline (reference sequence). The CDR3 spans 14 residues. The CDR3 DNA sequence: TGTGCCTGGAGTGTAAAGGGCTCTGGAAACACCATATATTTT. Translation gives CAWSVKGSGNTIYF.

Concerning this clone: Different DNA sequences within this sample yield the same CDR3. This sequence joins TRBV7-2 and TRBJ2-3, with D hard to call. Germline V gives CDR1 SGHTA, CDR2 FQGNSA. The V and J ends lost 5 bases and 1 base respectively, with 4 bases between them. The length of the CDR3 is 12 residues. In nucleotides, the CDR3 is TGTGCCAGCAGCCCTCGCACAGATACGCAGTATTTT. It is translated as CASSPRTDTQYF.

The V gene is TRBV6-5, the J gene TRBJ1-5, with D perhaps TRBD1 (6 bases). Trimming took 5 bases from V and 6 from J, leaving 14 bases between them. The CDR3 length is 14 residues. In germline, CDR1 is MNHEY, CDR2 SVGAGI. The CDR3, as DNA: TGTGCCAGCAGTAACCGACAGGAGGGTCAGCCCCAGCATTTT. Encoded protein: CASSNRQEGQPQHF.

On this clone itself: Other DNA sequences in the sample encode the same CDR3. V usage is TRBV29-1 and J usage is TRBJ2-2; D gene unclear. CDR3 length: 13 amino acids. Trimming removed 4 bases at V and 0 bases at J, with 6 bases between. Per germline, CDR1 SQVTM and CDR2 ANQGSEA. The CDR3 reads CSVGTANTGELFF. The CDR3 region has the DNA TGCAGCGTTGGGACGGCGAACACCGGGGAGCTGTTTTTT.

The CDR3 reads CSVDGLAGGLNEQFF. The CDR3 coding sequence is TGCAGCGTTGATGGGCTAGCGGGGGGGCTCAATGAGCAGTTCTTC. The gene calls are TRBV29-1 and TRBJ2-1, with 12 bases lining up with TRBD2. Germline V lookup: CDR1 SQVTM, CDR2 ANQGSEA. With V trimmed by 3 bases and J by 6 bases, 6 bases remained unmatched. The CDR3 is made up of 15 amino acids.

This clone has just a few counts. The DNA for the CDR3 is TGCGCCAGCAGCCCCACAGGGGCTCAAGAGACCCAGTACTTC. Its protein product is CASSPTGAQETQYF. The rearrangement joins TRBV4-1 to TRBJ2-5, with TRBD1 matching over 7 bases. V trimming: 4 bases; J trimming: 2 bases; junction bases outside the gene matches: 4. The CDR3 covers 14 residues. Germline V gives CDR1 MGHRA, CDR2 YSYEKL.

CDR3 in DNA: TGCGCCAGCAGCTTGGAGGGCAGAAGCTATGGCTACACCTTC. This codes for CASSLEGRSYGYTF. V gene TRBV5-1 combines with J gene TRBJ1-2, with D hard to call. Germline CDR1 and CDR2: SGHRS and YFSETQ. Trimming stripped 0 bases from V and 4 bases from J, with 10 bases between. The CDR3 consists of 14 residues.

This rearrangement joins TRBV7-2 to TRBJ2-1; 7 bases line up with TRBD2. V shed 1 base and J 7 bases; nucleotides not matched to a gene: 4. The CDR3 is 14 amino acids. Germline-derived CDR1 and CDR2 are SGHTA and FQGNSA. The CDR3 nucleotides read TGTGCCAGCAGCTTAGGACTAGCTTGGAATGAGCAGTTCTTC. Translation: CASSLGLAWNEQFF.